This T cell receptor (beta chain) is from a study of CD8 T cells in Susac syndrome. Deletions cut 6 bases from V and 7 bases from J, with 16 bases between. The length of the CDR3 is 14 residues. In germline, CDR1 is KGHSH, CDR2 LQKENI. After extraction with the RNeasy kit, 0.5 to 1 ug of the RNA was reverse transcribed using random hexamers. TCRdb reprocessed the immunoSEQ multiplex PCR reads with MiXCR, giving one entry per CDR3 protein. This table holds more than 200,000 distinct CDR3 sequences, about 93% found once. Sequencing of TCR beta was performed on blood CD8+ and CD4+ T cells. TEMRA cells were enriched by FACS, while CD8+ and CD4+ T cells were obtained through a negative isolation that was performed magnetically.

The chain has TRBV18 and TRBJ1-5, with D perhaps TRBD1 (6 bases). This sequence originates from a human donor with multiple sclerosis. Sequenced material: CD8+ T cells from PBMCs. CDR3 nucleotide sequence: TGTGCCAGCTCGCCGCCAGGGGTGGGGCAGCCCCAGCATTTT. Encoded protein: CASSPPGVGQPQHF.